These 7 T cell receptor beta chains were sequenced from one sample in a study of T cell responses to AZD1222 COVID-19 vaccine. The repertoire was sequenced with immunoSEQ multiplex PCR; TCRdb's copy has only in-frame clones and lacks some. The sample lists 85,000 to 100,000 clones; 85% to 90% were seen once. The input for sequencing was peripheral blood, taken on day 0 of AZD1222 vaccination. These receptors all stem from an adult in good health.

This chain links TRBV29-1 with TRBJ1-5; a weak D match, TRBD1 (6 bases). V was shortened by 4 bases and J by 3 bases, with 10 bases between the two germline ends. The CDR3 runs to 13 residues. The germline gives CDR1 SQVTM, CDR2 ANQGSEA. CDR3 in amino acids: CSVAWGPNQPQHF. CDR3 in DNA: TGCAGCGTTGCATGGGGGCCCAATCAGCCCCAGCATTTT.

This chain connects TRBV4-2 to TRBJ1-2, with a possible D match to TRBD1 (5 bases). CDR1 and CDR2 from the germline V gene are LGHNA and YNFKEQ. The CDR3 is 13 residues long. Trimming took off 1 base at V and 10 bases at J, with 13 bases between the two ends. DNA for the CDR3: TGTGCCAGCAGCCAAGTAGAGGGGAAGGACTACACCTTC. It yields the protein CASSQVEGKDYTF.

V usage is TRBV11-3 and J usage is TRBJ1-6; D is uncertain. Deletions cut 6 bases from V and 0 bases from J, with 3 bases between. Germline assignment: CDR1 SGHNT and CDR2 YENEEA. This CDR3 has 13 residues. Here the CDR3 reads CASRRSYNSPLHF. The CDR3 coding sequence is TGTGCCAGCAGACGCTCCTATAATTCACCCCTCCACTTT. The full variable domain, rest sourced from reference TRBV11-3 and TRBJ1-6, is EAGVVQSPRYKIIEKKQPVAFWCNPISGHNTLYWYLQNLGQGPELLIRYENEEAVDDSQLPKDRFSAERLKGVDSTLKIQPAELGDSAVYLCASRRSYNSPLHFGNGTRLTVT.

CDR3 sequence: CATSDLAAGGTTDTQYF. The CDR3 bases are TGTGCCACCAGTGATTTGGCGGCGGGGGGAACCACAGATACGCAGTATTTT. The rearrangement joins TRBV24-1 to TRBJ2-3; 8 bases agree with TRBD2. The length of the CDR3 is 17 residues. Germline values: CDR1 KGHDR, CDR2 SFDVKD. V dropped 0 bases and J dropped 2; count of bases not matched to a gene: 6.

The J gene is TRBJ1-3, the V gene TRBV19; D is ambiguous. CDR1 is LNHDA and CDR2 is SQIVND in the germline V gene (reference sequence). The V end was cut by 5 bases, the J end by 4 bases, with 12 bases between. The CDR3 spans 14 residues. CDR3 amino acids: CASSFWIRGNTIYF. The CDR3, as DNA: TGTGCCAGTAGTTTCTGGATCCGGGGAAACACCATATATTTT.

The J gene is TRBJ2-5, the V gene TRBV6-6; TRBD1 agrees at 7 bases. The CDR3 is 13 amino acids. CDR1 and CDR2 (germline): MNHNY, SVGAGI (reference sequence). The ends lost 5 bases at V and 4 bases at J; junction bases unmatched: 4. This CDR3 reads CASSHRGLETQYF. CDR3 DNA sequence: TGTGCCAGCAGTCACAGGGGTCTAGAGACCCAGTACTTC.

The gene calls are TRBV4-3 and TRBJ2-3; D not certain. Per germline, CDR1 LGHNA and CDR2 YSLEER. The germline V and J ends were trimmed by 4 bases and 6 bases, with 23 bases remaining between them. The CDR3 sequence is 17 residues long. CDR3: CASSRRFQRTKEDTQYF. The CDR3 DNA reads TGCGCCAGCAGCCGAAGATTCCAGCGTACGAAGGAGGATACGCAGTATTTT.